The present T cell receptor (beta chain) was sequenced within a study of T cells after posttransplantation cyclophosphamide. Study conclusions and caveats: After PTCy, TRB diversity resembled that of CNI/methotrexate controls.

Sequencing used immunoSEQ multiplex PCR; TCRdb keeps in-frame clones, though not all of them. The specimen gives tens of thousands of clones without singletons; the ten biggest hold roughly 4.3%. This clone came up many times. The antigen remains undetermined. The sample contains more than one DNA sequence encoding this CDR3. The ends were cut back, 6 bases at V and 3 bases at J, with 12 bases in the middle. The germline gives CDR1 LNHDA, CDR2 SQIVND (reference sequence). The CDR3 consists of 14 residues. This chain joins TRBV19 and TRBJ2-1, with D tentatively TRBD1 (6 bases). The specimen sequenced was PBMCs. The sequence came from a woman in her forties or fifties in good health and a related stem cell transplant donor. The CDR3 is CASSSRGSYNEQFF. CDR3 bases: TGTGCCAGTAGCAGCAGGGGAAGCTACAATGAGCAGTTCTTC.